The source of this T cell receptor beta chain is a study of shared clonotypes between healthy human individuals. The CDR3 loop spans 13 amino acids. Germline assignment: CDR1 KGHSH and CDR2 LQKENI. Trimming removed 5 bases at V and 0 bases at J, with 4 bases between. On this clone: Antigen specificity is unknown.

General study results and limits: A handful of donors had roughly 5% of their naive CD4 clonotypes in common. Relative to memory subsets, naive subsets generally showed larger estimated richness. Clonotypes shared by all four donors outscored non-shared clonotypes in generation probability.

This table comes from immunoSEQ multiplex PCR, and its TCRdb copy is limited to in-frame clones, with some not included. The sample lists 950,000 to 1,200,000 clones; around three quarters were seen once. This TCR was sampled from a man younger than 35 in good health. Some clones in this sample may be carry-over from other donors' samples. Sequencing used memory CD4+ T cells from PBMCs. As for subset: CD45RA-negative fraction. The chain has TRBV18 and TRBJ2-2; D uncertain. In nucleotides, the CDR3 is TGTGCCAGCTCAGATCCGAACACCGGGGAGCTGTTTTTT. Residues: CASSDPNTGELFF. The full variable domain, with the rest looked up from reference TRBV18 and TRBJ2-2, is NAGVMQNPRHLVRRRGQEARLRCSPMKGHSHVYWYRQLPEEGLKFMVYLQKENIIDESGMPKERFSAEFPKEGPSILRIQQVVRGDSAAYFCASSDPNTGELFFGEGSRLTVL.